This T cell receptor beta chain came from a study of shared clonotypes between healthy human individuals. Naive CD8 isolation took CD45RO-negative cells positively selected for CCR7 and excluded terminally differentiated effector memory CD45RA+ cells. Original data processing: Filtering of immunoSEQ junctional sequences could not match full-length read filtering. Assay used: immunoSEQ multiplex PCR; TCRdb lists only in-frame clones, some missing. V and J calls and clone size are as listed in that table; D and trimming were resolved from the DNA. Among some 600,000 clones, approximately 96% were seen once, and the ten largest hold roughly 0.1%. The CDR3 contains 16 residues. With V trimmed by 0 bases and J by 6 bases, 7 bases remained unmatched. Germline CDR1 SGDLS, CDR2 YYNGEE.

The TCR sequence derives from a woman between 25 and 40 years old in good health. The rearrangement uses TRBV9 and TRBJ2-1; 9 bases line up with TRBD2. The sequencing sample was made of naive CD8+ T cells sorted from blood. The CDR3 sequence: CASSVVGGTSRNEQFF. In DNA form, the CDR3 reads TGTGCCAGCAGCGTAGTTGGTGGGACTAGCCGCAATGAGCAGTTCTTC.